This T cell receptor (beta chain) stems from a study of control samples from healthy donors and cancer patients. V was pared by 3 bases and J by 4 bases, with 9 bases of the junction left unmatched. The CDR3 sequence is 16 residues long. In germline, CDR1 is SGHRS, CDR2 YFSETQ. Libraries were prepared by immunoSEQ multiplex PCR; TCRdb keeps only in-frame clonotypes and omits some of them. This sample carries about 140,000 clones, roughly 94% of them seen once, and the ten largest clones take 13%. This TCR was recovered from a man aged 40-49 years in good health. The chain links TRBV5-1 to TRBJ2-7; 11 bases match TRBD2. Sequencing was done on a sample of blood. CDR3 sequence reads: CASSSGVAGGMYEQYF. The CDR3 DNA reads TGCGCCAGCAGCTCCGGTGTAGCGGGGGGGATGTACGAGCAGTACTTC.